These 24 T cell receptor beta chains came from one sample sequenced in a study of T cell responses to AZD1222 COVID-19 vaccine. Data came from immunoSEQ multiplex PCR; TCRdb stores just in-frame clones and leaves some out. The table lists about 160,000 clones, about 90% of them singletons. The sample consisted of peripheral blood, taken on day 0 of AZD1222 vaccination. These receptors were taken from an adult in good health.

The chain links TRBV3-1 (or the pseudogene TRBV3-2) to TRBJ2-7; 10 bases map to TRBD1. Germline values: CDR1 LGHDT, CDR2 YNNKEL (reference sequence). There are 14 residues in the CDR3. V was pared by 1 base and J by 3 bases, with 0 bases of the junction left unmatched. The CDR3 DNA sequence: TGTGCCAGCAGCCAAGGGACAGGGGGCTACGAGCAGTACTTC. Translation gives CASSQGTGGYEQYF.

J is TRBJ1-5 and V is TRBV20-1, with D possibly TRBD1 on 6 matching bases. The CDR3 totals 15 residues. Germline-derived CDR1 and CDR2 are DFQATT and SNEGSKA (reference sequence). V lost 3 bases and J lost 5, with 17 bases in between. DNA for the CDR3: TGCAGTGCTAGTGGTCTAACTGGGGGCTATCAGCCCCAGCATTTT. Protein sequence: CSASGLTGGYQPQHF.

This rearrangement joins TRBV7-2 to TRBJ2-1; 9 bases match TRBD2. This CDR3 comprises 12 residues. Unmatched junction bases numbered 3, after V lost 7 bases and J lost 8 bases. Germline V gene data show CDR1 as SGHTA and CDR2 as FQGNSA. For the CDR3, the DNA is TGTGCCAGCAAGCGGGAGGAGGATGAGCAGTTCTTC. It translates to CASKREEDEQFF.

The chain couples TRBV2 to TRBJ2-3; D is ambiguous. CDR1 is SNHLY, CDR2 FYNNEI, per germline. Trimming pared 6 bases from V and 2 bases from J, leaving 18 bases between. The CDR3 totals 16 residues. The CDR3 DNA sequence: TGTGCCAGCAGGGCCACTCCGGACGGTTACACAGATACGCAGTATTTT. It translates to CASRATPDGYTDTQYF.

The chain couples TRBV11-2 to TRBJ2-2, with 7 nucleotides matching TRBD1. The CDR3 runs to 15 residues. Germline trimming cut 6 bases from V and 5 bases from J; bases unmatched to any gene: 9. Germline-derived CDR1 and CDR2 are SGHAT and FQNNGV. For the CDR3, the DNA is TGTGCCAGCAGAGTACCAGGGGGTGGTACCGGGGAGCTGTTTTTT. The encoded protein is CASRVPGGGTGELFF.

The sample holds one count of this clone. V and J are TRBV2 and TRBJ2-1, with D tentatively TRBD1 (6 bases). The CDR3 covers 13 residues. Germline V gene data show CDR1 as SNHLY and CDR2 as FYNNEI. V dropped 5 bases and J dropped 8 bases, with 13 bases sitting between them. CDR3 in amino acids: CASSNRAPDEQFF. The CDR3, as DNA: TGTGCCAGCAGTAACAGGGCCCCCGATGAGCAGTTCTTC.

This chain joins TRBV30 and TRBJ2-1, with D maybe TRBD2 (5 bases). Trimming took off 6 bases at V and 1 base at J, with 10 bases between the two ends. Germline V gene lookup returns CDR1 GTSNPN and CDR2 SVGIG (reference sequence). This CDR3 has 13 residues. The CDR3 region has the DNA TGTGCCTGCCACCTAGCTTCCTACAATGAGCAGTTCTTC. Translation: CACHLASYNEQFF.

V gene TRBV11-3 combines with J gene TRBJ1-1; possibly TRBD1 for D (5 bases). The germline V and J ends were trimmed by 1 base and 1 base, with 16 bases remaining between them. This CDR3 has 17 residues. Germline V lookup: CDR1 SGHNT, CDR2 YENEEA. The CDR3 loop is CASSLGGIGHPNTEAFF. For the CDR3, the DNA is TGTGCCAGCAGCTTAGGCGGTATCGGACATCCGAACACTGAAGCTTTCTTT.

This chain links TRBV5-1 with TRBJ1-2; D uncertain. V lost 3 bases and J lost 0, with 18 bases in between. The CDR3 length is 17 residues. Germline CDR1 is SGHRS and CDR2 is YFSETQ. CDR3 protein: CASSSGRADPTNYGYTF. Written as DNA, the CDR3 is TGCGCCAGCAGCTCGGGCCGAGCGGACCCAACTAACTATGGCTACACCTTC. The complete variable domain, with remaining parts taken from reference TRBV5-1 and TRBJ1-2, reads KAGVTQTPRYLIKTRGQQVTLSCSPISGHRSVSWYQQTPGQGLQFLFEYFSETQRNKGNFPGRFSGRQFSNSRSEMNVSTLELGDSALYLCASSSGRADPTNYGYTFGSGTRLTVV.

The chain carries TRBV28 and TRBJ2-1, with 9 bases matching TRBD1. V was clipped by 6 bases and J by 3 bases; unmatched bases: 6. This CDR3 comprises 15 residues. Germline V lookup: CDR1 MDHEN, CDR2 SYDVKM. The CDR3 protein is CASSSGTGHYNEQFF. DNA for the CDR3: TGTGCCAGCAGCTCCGGGACAGGGCACTACAATGAGCAGTTCTTC.

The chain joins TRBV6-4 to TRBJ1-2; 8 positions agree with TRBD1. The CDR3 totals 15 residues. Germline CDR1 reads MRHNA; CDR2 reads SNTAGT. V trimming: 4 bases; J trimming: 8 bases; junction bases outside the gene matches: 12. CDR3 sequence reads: CASSVSSGTGYGYTF. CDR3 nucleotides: TGTGCCAGCAGTGTCAGCTCGGGGACAGGATACGGCTACACCTTC.

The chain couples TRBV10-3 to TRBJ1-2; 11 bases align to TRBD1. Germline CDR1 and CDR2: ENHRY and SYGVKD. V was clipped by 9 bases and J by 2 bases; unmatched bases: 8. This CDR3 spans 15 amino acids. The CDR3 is CAMRYGQGANYGYTF. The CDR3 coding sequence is TGTGCCATGAGATACGGACAGGGGGCGAACTATGGCTACACCTTC.

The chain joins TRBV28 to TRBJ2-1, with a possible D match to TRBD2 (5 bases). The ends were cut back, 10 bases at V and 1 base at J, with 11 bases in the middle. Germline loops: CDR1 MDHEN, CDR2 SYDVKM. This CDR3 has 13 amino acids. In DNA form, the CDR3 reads TGTGCCACCCTAGCCGGATCCTACAATGAGCAGTTCTTC. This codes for CATLAGSYNEQFF.

CDR3 amino acids: CASSPTPGTEAEAFF. The CDR3 DNA is TGTGCCAGCAGCCCGACCCCGGGAACGGAAGCTGAAGCTTTCTTT. The chain carries TRBV7-6 and TRBJ1-1; no reliable D call. The CDR3 consists of 15 residues. With 5 bases removed from V and 6 bases from J, the gap between germline ends came to 19 bases. The germline V gene has CDR1 SGHVS and CDR2 FNYEAQ. The full variable domain, in which reference TRBV7-6 and TRBJ1-1 provide the parts outside the CDR3, is GAGVSQSPRYKVTKRGQDVALRCDPISGHVSLYWYRQALGQGPEFLTYFNYEAQQDKSGLPNDRFSAERPEGSISTLTIQRTEQRDSAMYRCASSPTPGTEAEAFFGQGTRLTVV.

The CDR3 here is CASSSPGQGNEKLFF. The CDR3 region has the DNA TGCGCCAGCAGCTCACCGGGACAGGGCAATGAAAAACTGTTTTTT. V gene TRBV5-1 combines with J gene TRBJ1-4; TRBD1 aligns across 9 bases. From germline, CDR1 is SGHRS and CDR2 YFSETQ. J was trimmed by 5 bases and V by 3 bases; bases with no gene match: 5. There are 15 residues in the CDR3.

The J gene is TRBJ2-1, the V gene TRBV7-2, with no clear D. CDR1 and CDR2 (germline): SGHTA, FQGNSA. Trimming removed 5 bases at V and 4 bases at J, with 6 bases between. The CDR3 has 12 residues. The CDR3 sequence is CASSPAYNEQFF. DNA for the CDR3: TGTGCCAGCAGCCCCGCTTACAATGAGCAGTTCTTC.

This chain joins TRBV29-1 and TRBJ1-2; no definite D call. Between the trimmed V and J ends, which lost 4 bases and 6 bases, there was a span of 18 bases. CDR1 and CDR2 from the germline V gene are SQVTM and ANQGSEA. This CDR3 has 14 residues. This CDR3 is CSVVVGELLDGYTF. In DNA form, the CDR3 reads TGCAGCGTTGTCGTCGGAGAACTATTGGATGGCTACACCTTC.

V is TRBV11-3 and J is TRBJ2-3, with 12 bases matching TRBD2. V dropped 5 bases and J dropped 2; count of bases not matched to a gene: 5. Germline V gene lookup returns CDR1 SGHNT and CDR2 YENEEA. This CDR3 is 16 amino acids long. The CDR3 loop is CASSRGLAGNTDTQYF. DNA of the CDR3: TGTGCCAGCAGCAGAGGACTAGCGGGAAACACAGATACGCAGTATTTT.

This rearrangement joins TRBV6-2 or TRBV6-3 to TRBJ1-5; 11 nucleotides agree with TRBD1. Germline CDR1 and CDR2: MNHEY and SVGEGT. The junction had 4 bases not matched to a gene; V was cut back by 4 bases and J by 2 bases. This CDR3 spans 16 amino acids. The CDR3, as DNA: TGTGCCAGCAGTTCCCTGGGACAGGGGGGCAATCAGCCCCAGCATTTT. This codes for CASSSLGQGGNQPQHF.

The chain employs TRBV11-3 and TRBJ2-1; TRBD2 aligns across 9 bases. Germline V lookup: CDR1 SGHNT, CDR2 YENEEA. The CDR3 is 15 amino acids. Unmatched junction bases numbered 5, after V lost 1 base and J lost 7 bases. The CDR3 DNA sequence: TGTGCCAGCAGCTTAGTTAGCGGGAGCGATAATGAGCAGTTCTTC. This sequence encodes CASSLVSGSDNEQFF.

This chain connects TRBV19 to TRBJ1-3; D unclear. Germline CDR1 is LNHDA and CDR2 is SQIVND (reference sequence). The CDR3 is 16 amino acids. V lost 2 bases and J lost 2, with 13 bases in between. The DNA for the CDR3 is TGTGCCAGTAGTATATTTCGGGGATCAGCTGGAAACACCATATATTTT. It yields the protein CASSIFRGSAGNTIYF.

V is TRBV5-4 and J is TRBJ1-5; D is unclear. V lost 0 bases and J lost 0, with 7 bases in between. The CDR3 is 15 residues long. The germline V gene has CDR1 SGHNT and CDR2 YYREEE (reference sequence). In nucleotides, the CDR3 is TGTGCCAGCAGCTTGGGCCAGGATAGCAATCAGCCCCAGCATTTT. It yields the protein CASSLGQDSNQPQHF.

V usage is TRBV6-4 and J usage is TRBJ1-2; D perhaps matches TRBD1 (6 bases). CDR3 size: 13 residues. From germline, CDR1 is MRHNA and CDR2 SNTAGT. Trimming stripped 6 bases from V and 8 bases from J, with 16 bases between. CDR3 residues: CASRQDSAGGYTF. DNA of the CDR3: TGTGCCAGCAGGCAGGACAGCGCGGGAGGCTACACCTTC.

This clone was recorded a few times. The CDR3 DNA sequence: TGCGCCAGCAGCTTGCAGGGGACTCACACTGAAGCTTTCTTT. Encoded protein: CASSLQGTHTEAFF. The V and J genes are TRBV5-1 and TRBJ1-1; possible D gene TRBD1, 6 bases. V was pared by 1 base and J by 3 bases, with 10 bases between. Germline CDR1 is SGHRS and CDR2 is YFSETQ. CDR3 size: 14 residues.